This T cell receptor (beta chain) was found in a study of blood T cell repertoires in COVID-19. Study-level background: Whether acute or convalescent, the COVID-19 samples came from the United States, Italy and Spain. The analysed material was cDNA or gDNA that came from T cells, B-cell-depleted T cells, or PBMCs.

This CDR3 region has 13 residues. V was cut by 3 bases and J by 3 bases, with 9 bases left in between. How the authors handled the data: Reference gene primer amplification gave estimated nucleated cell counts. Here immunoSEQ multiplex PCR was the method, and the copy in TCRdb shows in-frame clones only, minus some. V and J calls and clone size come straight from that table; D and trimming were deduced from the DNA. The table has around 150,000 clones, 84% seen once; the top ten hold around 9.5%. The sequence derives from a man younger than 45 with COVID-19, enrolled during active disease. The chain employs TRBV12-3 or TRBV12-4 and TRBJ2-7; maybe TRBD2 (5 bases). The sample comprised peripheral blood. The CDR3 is CASSFAGDYEQYF. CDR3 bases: TGTGCCAGCAGTTTTGCGGGTGACTACGAGCAGTACTTC.